This T cell receptor beta chain originates from a study of T-cell reconstitution after alpha-beta-depleted transplantation in children. Between the trimmed V and J ends, which lost 2 bases and 4 bases, there was a span of 15 bases. Looked up from germline, CDR1 is DFQATT and CDR2 is SNEGSKA (reference sequence). The CDR3 loop spans 14 amino acids. Using unique molecular identifiers, the investigators prepared the TCRbeta library. TCRdb independently ran MiXCR on the PCR reads; one entry per CDR3 protein. The table lists some 590,000 distinct CDR3 sequences, more than 9% of them singletons. This clonotype was detected many times.

This TCR came from a human donor who donated a stem cell graft to a child with acute myeloid leukemia. The V and J genes are TRBV20-1 and TRBJ2-7; D is possibly TRBD1 (6 bases). Sequencing used PBMCs from the stem cell graft donor, obtained from the stem cell graft. The CDR3 region has the DNA TGCAGTGCTAGATTGGACAGAGGTATTTACGAGCAGTACTTC. Residues: CSARLDRGIYEQYF.